One T cell receptor beta chain is described in this entry. Germline V CDR1 and CDR2: SGHRS, YFSETQ. CDR3 length: 15 residues. V lost 2 bases and J lost 3; bases outside the gene matches: 5. The data belong to a study of human versus mouse CDR3 diversity and MHC coevolution. Some clones are missing from TCRdb's copy, which holds only in-frame ones; the method was immunoSEQ multiplex PCR. Here the sample spans 75,000 to 90,000 clones, 93% being singletons. The V gene is TRBV5-1, the J gene TRBJ2-3, with TRBD1 identical over 8 bases. The sequencing sample was made of naive CD4+ T cells from blood. The subset is: CD45RO-negative CD62L-positive naive CD4 T cells. This clonotype originated in a person aged 25 to 69 in good health. The DNA of the CDR3 is TGCGCCAGCAGCTTATACAGGGGGAGGACAGATACGCAGTATTTT. It is translated as CASSLYRGRTDTQYF. Using reference TRBV5-1 and TRBJ2-3 for the parts outside the CDR3, the full variable domain is KAGVTQTPRYLIKTRGQQVTLSCSPISGHRSVSWYQQTPGQGLQFLFEYFSETQRNKGNFPGRFSGRQFSNSRSEMNVSTLELGDSALYLCASSLYRGRTDTQYFGPGTRLTVL.